The 12 T cell receptor beta chains given below trace back to one sample, sequenced in a study of OX40 agonist ivuxolimab in advanced cancers. Clones were read by immunoSEQ multiplex PCR, and TCRdb kept only the in-frame ones, dropping some. The table includes tens of thousands of clones, about 80% detected once. The sample consisted of CD4+ or CD8+ T cells sorted from blood, taken in a trial of the OX40 agonist ivuxolimab. These receptors were obtained from an adult with an advanced solid tumor such as melanoma, head and neck, liver or kidney cancer.

This clone was seen a single time. The chain couples TRBV29-1 to TRBJ2-1; 13 bases fit TRBD2. CDR3 length equals 17 residues. CDR1 is SQVTM and CDR2 is ANQGSEA in the germline V gene. J lost 0 bases, V lost 7 bases, and 9 bases had no gene match. In DNA, the CDR3 is TGCAGCGGAGCAGGACTAGCGGGGGCCAGCTCCTACAATGAGCAGTTCTTC. The encoded protein is CSGAGLAGASSYNEQFF.

The chain carries TRBV4-3 and TRBJ1-5; 8 bases are shared with TRBD1. V lost 2 bases, J lost 4 bases, and 4 bases stayed unmatched. The CDR3 runs to 15 residues. Germline CDR1 reads LGHNA; CDR2 reads YSLEER. The CDR3 reads CASSQIYRGNQPQHF. As DNA, the CDR3 is TGCGCCAGCAGCCAAATCTACAGGGGGAATCAGCCCCAGCATTTT.

V and J are TRBV27 and TRBJ2-7; the D call may be TRBD1 or TRBD2 (6 bases each). From germline, CDR1 is MNHEY and CDR2 SMNVEV (reference sequence). V was trimmed by 5 bases and J by 4 bases, leaving 15 bases between them. CDR3 length: 14 amino acids. The CDR3 loop reads CASSRGDARYEQYF. CDR3 bases: TGTGCCAGCAGTAGGGGGGACGCACGATACGAGCAGTACTTC.

The genes are TRBV9 and TRBJ2-1; D ambiguous. The CDR3 is 15 amino acids. Trimming took off 0 bases at V and 2 bases at J, with 9 bases between the two ends. Germline V gene lookup returns CDR1 SGDLS and CDR2 YYNGEE. CDR3 in amino acids: CASSVGGEAYNEQFF. For the CDR3, the DNA is TGTGCCAGCAGCGTAGGTGGAGAGGCCTACAATGAGCAGTTCTTC.

This clone has just a few counts. This sequence joins TRBV6-6 and TRBJ2-1, with 7 bases identical to TRBD1. Trimming cost V 3 bases and J 2 bases; bases outside gene matches: 7. The CDR3 spans 16 residues. Germline CDR1 is MNHNY and CDR2 is SVGAGI (reference sequence). DNA for the CDR3: TGTGCCAGCAGTTATTTGGGGACAGAAACCTACAATGAGCAGTTCTTC. The encoded protein is CASSYLGTETYNEQFF.

The chain is built from TRBV7-2 and TRBJ2-1, with D unclear. Germline CDR1 is SGHTA and CDR2 is FQGNSA. Between the trimmed V and J ends, which lost 1 base and 8 bases, there was a span of 12 bases. This CDR3 is 14 amino acids long. CDR3 sequence reads: CASSLVTNRDEQFF. For the CDR3, the DNA is TGTGCCAGCAGCTTAGTGACGAATAGGGATGAGCAGTTCTTC.

V and J are TRBV2 and TRBJ1-5; TRBD1 aligns across 8 bases. V was clipped by 5 bases and J by 4 bases; unmatched bases: 10. This CDR3 spans 16 amino acids. Germline-derived CDR1 and CDR2 are SNHLY and FYNNEI. CDR3 bases: TGTGCCAGCAGTCGCCTCCTTGACAGGGGAAATCAGCCCCAGCATTTT. Amino acid sequence: CASSRLLDRGNQPQHF.

The V and J genes are TRBV7-3 and TRBJ2-3; 7 bases agree with TRBD1. The J segment lost 0 bases and the V segment lost 5 bases, leaving 5 bases of the junction unmatched. CDR1 and CDR2 from the germline V gene are SGHTA and FQGTGA. The CDR3 contains 15 residues. The DNA of the CDR3 is TGTGCCAGCAGCCAAGGGACAGTAAGCACAGATACGCAGTATTTT. It translates to CASSQGTVSTDTQYF.

V and J are TRBV5-1 and TRBJ1-2; the match to TRBD1 covers 7 bases. Trimming cost V 4 bases and J 1 base; bases outside gene matches: 10. This CDR3 has 16 residues. Germline values: CDR1 SGHRS, CDR2 YFSETQ. CDR3 in amino acids: CASSQSRTGLNYGYTF. In DNA form, the CDR3 reads TGCGCCAGCAGCCAAAGCCGGACAGGCCTTAACTATGGCTACACCTTC.

This chain joins TRBV6-1 and TRBJ2-7; no definite D call. V lost 5 bases and J 3 bases, leaving 14 bases between the germline ends. Germline assignment: CDR1 MNHNS and CDR2 SASEGT. CDR3 length: 14 amino acids. In DNA form, the CDR3 reads TGTGCCAGCAGTCGCCAAGAGGCGAGCTACGAGCAGTACTTC. Translated, it gives CASSRQEASYEQYF.

The chain has TRBV4-1 and TRBJ2-1; possibly TRBD2 for D (7 bases). The V and J ends lost 4 bases and 10 bases respectively, with 17 bases between them. Per germline, CDR1 MGHRA and CDR2 YSYEKL. CDR3 length: 14 amino acids. The CDR3, as DNA: TGCGCCAGCAGCCTGGAGGGGGGGAAAAGAGAGCAGTTCTTC. Protein sequence: CASSLEGGKREQFF.

With respect to this clone: The same CDR3 also results from other DNA sequences found in this sample. V gene TRBV5-4 combines with J gene TRBJ2-1, with 11 nucleotides matching TRBD2. CDR1 SGHNT and CDR2 YYREEE come from the germline V gene (reference sequence). V lost 4 bases and J lost 4; bases outside the gene matches: 4. The CDR3 is 15 amino acids. CDR3 nucleotides: TGTGCCAGCAGCGTCGGGACTAGCGGATACAATGAGCAGTTCTTC. This encodes CASSVGTSGYNEQFF.